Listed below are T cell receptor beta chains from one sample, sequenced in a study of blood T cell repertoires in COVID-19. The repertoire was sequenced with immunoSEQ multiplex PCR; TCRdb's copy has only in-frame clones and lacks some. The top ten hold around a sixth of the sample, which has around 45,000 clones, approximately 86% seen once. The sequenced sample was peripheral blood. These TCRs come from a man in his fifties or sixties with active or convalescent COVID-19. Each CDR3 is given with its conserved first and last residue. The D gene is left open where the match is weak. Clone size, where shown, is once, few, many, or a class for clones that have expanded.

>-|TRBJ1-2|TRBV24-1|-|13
CATSQEYSYGYTF
TGTGCCACCAGTCAGGAATATAGCTATGGCTACACCTTC
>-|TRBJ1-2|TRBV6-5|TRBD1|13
CASSHRDRDGYTF
TGTGCCAGCAGTCACCGGGACAGGGATGGCTACACCTTC
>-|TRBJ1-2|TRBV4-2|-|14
CASSQSGRGSGYTF
TGTGCCAGCAGCCAATCGGGCCGGGGGAGCGGCTACACCTTC
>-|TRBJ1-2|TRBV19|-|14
CASTSRRGIYGYTF
TGTGCCAGTACCTCTCGAAGAGGGATTTATGGCTACACCTTC
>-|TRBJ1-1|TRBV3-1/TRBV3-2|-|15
CASSQGGLMNTEAFF
TGTGCCAGCAGCCAAGGAGGGCTCATGAACACTGAAGCTTTCTTT
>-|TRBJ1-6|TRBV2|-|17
CASSETRQLVRDSPLHF
TGTGCCAGCAGTGAAACGCGTCAGCTCGTCAGGGATTCACCCCTCCACTTT
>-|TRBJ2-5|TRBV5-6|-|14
CASSLAGSEETQYF
TGTGCCAGCAGCTTGGCCGGGTCAGAAGAGACCCAGTACTTC
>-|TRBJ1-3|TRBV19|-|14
CASSIEGAGNTIYF
TGTGCCAGTAGTATCGAGGGTGCCGGAAACACCATATATTTT
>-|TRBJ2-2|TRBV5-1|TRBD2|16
CASSLGLAGHTGELFF
TGCGCCAGCAGCTTGGGGCTAGCGGGGCACACCGGGGAGCTGTTTTTT
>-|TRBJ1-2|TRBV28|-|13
CASRLREMNGYTF
TGTGCCAGCAGGCTGCGGGAAATGAATGGCTACACCTTC
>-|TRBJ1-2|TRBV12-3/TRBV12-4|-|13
CASSLGENQGYTF
TGTGCCAGCAGTCTCGGGGAGAACCAAGGCTACACCTTC
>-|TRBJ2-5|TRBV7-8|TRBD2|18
CASSPYRLAGAPMGTQYF
TGTGCCAGCAGCCCATATCGACTAGCGGGGGCCCCTATGGGGACCCAGTACTTC
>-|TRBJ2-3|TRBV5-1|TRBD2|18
CASSLAPASGGLTDTQYF
TGCGCCAGCAGCTTGGCCCCGGCTAGCGGGGGGCTCACAGATACGCAGTATTTT
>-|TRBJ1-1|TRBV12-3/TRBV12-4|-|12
CASSAGRHEAFF
TGTGCCAGCAGTGCAGGGCGGCATGAAGCTTTCTTT
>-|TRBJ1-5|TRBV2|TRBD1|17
CASRSDRGLFSNQPQHF
TGTGCCAGCAGAAGCGACAGGGGGCTTTTTAGCAATCAGCCCCAGCATTTT
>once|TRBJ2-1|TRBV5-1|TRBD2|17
CASSPFTSGGPPNEQFF
TGCGCCAGCAGCCCGTTTACTAGCGGGGGCCCCCCCAATGAGCAGTTCTTC
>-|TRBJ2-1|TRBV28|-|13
CASSLDKYNEQFF
TGTGCCAGCAGTCTGGACAAGTACAATGAGCAGTTCTTC
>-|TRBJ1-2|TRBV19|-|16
CASRTTLGTNNYGYTF
TGTGCCAGTAGAACCACTTTGGGGACTAATAACTATGGCTACACCTTC
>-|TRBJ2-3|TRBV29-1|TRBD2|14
CSVLGGGGTDTQYF
TGCAGCGTTCTCGGCGGGGGGGGCACAGATACGCAGTATTTT
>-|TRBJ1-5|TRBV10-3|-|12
CAISESYQPQHF
TGTGCCATCAGTGAGTCCTATCAGCCCCAGCATTTT
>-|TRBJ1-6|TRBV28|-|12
CASSPLFLPLHF
TGTGCCAGCAGCCCTTTGTTCCTCCCCCTCCACTTT
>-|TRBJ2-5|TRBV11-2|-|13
CASSWDNQETQYF
TGTGCCAGCAGCTGGGACAACCAAGAGACCCAGTACTTC
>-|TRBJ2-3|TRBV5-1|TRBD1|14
CASSVGTVTDTQYF
TGCGCCAGCAGCGTAGGGACAGTCACAGATACGCAGTATTTT
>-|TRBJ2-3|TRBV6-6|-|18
CASSRAIRTEPKSDTQYF
TGTGCCAGCAGTCGAGCTATACGGACAGAGCCAAAATCAGATACGCAGTATTTT
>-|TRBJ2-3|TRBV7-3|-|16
CASSLTRSSSTDTQYF
TGTGCCAGCAGCTTAACGCGGAGCTCTAGCACAGATACGCAGTATTTT
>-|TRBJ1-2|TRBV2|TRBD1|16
CASSGGPAQGVWGYTF
TGTGCCAGCAGTGGGGGCCCGGCACAGGGGGTGTGGGGCTACACCTTC